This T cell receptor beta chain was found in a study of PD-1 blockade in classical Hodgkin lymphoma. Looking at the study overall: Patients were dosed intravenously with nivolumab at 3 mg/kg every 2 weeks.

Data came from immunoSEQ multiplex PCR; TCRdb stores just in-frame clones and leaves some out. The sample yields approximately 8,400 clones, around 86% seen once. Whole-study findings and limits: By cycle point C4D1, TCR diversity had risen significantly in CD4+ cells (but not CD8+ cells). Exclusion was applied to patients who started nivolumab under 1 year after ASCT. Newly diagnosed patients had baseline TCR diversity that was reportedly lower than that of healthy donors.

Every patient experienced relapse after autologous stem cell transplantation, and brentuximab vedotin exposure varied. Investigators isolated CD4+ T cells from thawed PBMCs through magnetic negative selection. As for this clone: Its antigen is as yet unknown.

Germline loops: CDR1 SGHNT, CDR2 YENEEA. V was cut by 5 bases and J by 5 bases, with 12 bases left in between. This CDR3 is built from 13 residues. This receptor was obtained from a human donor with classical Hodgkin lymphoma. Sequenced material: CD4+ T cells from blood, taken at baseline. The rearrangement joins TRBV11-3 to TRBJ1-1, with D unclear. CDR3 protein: CASSVDRGTEAFF. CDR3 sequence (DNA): TGTGCCAGCAGCGTTGATAGAGGGACTGAAGCTTTCTTT.